This TCR beta chain was captured in a study of spatial heterogeneity in lung cancer. Study context: Within tumor regions, the number of TCR transcripts tracked closely with a T cell module score obtained from matched bulk RNA-seq. Study-level points and caveats: Tumor mutation counts were tracked by expanded intratumoral alpha and beta TCR counts.

Time point described: sample taken at primary tumor resection. Worth noting for this clonotype: Its antigen is not known. This beta chain is a stray read from a library made for alpha chains; its abundance is not meaningful.

One entry per CDR3 protein results from TCRdb running MiXCR on the 5' RACE reads. The repertoire has around 9,800 distinct CDR3 sequences, about 8.4% of them found once; the top ten carry around a fifth. The CDR3 covers 15 residues. V was pared by 6 bases and J by 5 bases, with 5 bases of the junction left unmatched. This clonotype originated in a female donor with early-stage non-small cell lung cancer. The V and J genes are TRBV12-3 or TRBV12-4 and TRBJ2-2; TRBD2 agrees at 11 bases. Sequencing was performed on lung tumor tissue, taken at surgery. DNA of the CDR3: TGTGCCAGCAGCTTTAGCGGGGGGGTGACCGGGGAGCTGTTTTTT. This gives the protein CASSFSGGVTGELFF.